Included here is one TCR beta chain sequence, with context. Its antigen remains unidentified. Germline-derived CDR1 and CDR2 are SQVTM and ANQGSEA. The CDR3 covers 13 residues. The germline V and J ends were trimmed by 4 bases and 2 bases, with 11 bases remaining between them. The data are from a study of response to subunit inactivated influenza vaccine. Overall study findings and caveats: The authors suggested that every seasonal influenza vaccination recruits few new T cells.

TCRdb passed the RT-PCR reads through MiXCR, listing each CDR3 protein once. Among about 700,000 distinct CDR3 sequences listed, roughly 15% were seen once. The receptor's source is a man aged 45 to 65 who received an inactivated influenza vaccine. This specimen consisted of PBMCs from blood, obtained 14 to 15 days before vaccination. The V and J genes are TRBV29-1 and TRBJ1-2, with D possibly matching TRBD1 (5 bases). The CDR3 bases are TGCAGCGTTGGGGGGACGGTGAACTATGGCTACACCTTC. This translates into CSVGGTVNYGYTF.